This T cell receptor (beta chain) was sequenced in a study of identical twins. MiXCR, run by TCRdb on the 5' RACE reads, gives a single entry per CDR3 protein. The table records some 500,000 distinct CDR3 sequences, more than 13% of them present only once. V gave up 3 bases and J gave up 3 bases; unmatched junction bases: 2. The CDR3 spans 14 residues. Germline V gives CDR1 SQVTM, CDR2 ANQGSEA. The sample also formed part of further work on yellow fever vaccine responses in identical twins.

V and J are TRBV29-1 and TRBJ2-1; 10 bases are a match to TRBD2. Sequencing was performed on CD4+ T cells sorted from blood. The sequence came from a young woman in good health. The CDR3 region is CSVDTSGVYNEQFF. CDR3 DNA: TGCAGCGTTGATACTAGCGGGGTCTACAATGAGCAGTTCTTC.